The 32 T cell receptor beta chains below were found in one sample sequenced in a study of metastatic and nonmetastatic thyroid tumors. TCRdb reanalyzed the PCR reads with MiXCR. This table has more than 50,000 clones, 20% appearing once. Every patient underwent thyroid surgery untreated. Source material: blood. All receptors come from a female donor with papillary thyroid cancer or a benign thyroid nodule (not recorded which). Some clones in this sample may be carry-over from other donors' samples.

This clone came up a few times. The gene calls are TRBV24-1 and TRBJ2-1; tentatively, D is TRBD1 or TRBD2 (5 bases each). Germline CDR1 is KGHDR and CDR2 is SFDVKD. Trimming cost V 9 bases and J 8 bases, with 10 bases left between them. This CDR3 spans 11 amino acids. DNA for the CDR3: TGTGCCACCGGTCGGGGCGATGAGCAGTTCTTC. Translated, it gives CATGRGDEQFF.

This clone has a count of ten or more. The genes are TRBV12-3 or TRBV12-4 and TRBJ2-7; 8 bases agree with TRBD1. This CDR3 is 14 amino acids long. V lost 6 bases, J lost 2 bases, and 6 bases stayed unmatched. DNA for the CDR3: TGTGCCAGCAGCCGACAGGGGACGGCCTACGAGCAGTACTTC. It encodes CASSRQGTAYEQYF.

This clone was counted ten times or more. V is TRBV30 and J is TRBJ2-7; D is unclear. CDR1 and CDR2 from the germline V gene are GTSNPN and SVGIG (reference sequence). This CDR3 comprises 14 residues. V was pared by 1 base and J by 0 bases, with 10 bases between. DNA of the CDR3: TGTGCCTGGAGTGACCCAACTATCTCCTACGAGCAGTACTTC. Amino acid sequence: CAWSDPTISYEQYF. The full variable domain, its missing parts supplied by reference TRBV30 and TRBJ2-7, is SQTIHQWPATLVQPVGSPLSLECTVEGTSNPNLYWYRQAAGRGLQLLFYSVGIGQISSEVPQNLSASRPQDRQFILSSKKLLLSDSGFYLCAWSDPTISYEQYFGPGTRLTVT.

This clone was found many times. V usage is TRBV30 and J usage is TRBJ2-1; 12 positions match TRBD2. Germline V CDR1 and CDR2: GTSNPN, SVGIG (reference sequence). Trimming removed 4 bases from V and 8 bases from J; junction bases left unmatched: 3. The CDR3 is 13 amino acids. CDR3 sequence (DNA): TGTGCCTGGACCGGGACTAGCGGGCATGAGCAGTTCTTC. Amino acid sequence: CAWTGTSGHEQFF.

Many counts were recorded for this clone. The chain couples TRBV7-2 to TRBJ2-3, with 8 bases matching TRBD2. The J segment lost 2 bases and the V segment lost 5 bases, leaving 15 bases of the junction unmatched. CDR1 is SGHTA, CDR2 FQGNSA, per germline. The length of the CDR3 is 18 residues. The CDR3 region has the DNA TGTGCCAGCAGCCCCCGGGGGGTGGCGGGAGGTGTCACAGATACGCAGTATTTT. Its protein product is CASSPRGVAGGVTDTQYF.

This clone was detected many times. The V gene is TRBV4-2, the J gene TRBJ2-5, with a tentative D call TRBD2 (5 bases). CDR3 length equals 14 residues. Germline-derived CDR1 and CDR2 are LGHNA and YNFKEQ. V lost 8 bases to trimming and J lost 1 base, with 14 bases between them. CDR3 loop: CASQGGGPQETQYF. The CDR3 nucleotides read TGTGCCAGCCAAGGAGGCGGTCCCCAAGAGACCCAGTACTTC.

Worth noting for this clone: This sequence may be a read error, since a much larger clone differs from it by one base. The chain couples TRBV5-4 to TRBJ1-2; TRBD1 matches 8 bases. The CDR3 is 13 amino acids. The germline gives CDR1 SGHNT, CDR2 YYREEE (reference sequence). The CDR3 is CASRLDRDYCYTF. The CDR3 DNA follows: TGTGCCAGCAGATTGGACAGGGACTATTGCTACACCTTC.

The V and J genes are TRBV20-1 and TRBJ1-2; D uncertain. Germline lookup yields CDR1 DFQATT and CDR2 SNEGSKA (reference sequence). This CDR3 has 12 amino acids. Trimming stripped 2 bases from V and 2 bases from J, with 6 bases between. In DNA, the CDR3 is TGCAGTGCTAGATCCGGGAACTATGGCTACACCTTC. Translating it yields CSARSGNYGYTF.

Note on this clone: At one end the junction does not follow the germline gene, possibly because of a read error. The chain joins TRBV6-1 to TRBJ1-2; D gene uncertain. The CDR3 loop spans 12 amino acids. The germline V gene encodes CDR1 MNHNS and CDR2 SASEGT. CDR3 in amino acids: CASSRAGYCYTF. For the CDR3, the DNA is TGTGCCAGCAGTAGGGCAGGCTATTGCTACACCTTC.

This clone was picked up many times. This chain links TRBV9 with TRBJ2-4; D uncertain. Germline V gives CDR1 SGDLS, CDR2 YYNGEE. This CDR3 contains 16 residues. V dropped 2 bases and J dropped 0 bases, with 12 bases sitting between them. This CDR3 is CASSVPSGLAKNIQYF. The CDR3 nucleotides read TGTGCCAGCAGCGTCCCTTCCGGGTTAGCCAAAAACATTCAGTACTTC.

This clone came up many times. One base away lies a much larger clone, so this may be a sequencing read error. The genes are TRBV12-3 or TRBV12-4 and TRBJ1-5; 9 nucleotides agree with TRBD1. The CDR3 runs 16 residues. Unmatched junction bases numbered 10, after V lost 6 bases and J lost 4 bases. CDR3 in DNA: TGTGCCAGCAGCCCTGAGGACAGGGGTAATAATCAGCCCCAGCATTTT. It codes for CASSPEDRGNNQPQHF.

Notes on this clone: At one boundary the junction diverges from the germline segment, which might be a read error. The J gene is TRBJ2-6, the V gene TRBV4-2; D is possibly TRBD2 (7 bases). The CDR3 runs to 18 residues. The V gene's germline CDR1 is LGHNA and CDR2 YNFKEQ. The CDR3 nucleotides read TGTGGCAGCAGGGAGGGGTTCAGGGGACCATCTGGGGCCAACGTCCTGACTTTC. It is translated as CGSREGFRGPSGANVLTF.

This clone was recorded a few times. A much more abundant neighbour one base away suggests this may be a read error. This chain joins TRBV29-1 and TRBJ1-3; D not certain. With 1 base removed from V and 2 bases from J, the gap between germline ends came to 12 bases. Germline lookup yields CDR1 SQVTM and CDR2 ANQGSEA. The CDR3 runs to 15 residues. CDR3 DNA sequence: TGCAGCGTTGAAGGCCAGGCGAATCCTGGAAACACCATATATTTT. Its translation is CSVEGQANPGNTIYF.

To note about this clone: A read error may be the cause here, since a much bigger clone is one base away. CDR3 protein: CAISGGGRYEQYF. CDR3 nucleotide sequence: TGTGCCATCAGCGGAGGGGGCCGGTACGAGCAGTACTTC. The rearrangement links TRBV25-1 to TRBJ2-7, with a weak D call TRBD1 (7 bases). V lost 10 bases to trimming and J lost 4 bases, with 17 bases between them. The CDR3 contains 13 residues. Germline V CDR1 and CDR2: MGHDK, SYGVNS.

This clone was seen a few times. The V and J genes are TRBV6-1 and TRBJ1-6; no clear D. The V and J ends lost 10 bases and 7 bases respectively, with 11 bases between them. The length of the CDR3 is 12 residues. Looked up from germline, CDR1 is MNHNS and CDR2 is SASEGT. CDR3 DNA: TGTGCCACCCTACAGACGAATTCACCCCTCCACTTT. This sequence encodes CATLQTNSPLHF.

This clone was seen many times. The CDR3 region is CASSQREGRTGELFF. The CDR3 coding sequence is TGTGCCAGTAGTCAGCGGGAGGGCCGTACCGGGGAGCTGTTTTTT. The chain recombines TRBV19 with TRBJ2-2; TRBD2 agrees at 10 bases. The CDR3 length is 15 residues. Per germline, CDR1 LNHDA and CDR2 SQIVND (reference sequence). J gave up 5 bases and V 5 bases, and 5 bases lay outside the gene matches.

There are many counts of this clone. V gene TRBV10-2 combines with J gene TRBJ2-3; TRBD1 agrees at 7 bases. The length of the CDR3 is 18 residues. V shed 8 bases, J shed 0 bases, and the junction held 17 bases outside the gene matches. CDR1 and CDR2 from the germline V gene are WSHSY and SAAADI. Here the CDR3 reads CASRRAPGQPSSTDTQYF. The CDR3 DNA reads TGCGCCAGCCGACGCGCTCCGGGACAGCCCTCTAGCACAGATACGCAGTATTTT.

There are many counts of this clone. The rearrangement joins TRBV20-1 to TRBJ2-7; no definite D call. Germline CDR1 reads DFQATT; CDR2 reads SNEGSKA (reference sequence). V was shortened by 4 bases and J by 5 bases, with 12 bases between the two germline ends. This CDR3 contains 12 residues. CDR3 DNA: TGCAGTGCTACGTCCTCACCAAACGAGCAGTACTTC. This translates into CSATSSPNEQYF.

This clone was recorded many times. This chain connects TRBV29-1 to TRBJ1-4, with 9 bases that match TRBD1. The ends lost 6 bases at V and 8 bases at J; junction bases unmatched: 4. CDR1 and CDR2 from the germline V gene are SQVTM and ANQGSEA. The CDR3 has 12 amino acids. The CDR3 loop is CSVGTGMEKLFF. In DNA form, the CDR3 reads TGCAGCGTGGGGACAGGGATGGAAAAACTGTTTTTT.

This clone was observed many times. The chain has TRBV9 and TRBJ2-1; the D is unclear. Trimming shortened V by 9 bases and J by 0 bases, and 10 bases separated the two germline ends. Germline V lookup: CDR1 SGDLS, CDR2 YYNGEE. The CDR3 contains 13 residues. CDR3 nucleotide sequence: TGTGCCACCGGTAGGAGCTCCTACAATGAGCAGTTCTTC. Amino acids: CATGRSSYNEQFF. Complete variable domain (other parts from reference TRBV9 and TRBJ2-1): DSGVTQTPKHLITATGQRVTLRCSPRSGDLSVYWYQQSLDQGLQFLIQYYNGEERAKGNILERFSAQQFPDLHSELNLSSLELGDSALYFCATGRSSYNEQFFGPGTRLTVL.

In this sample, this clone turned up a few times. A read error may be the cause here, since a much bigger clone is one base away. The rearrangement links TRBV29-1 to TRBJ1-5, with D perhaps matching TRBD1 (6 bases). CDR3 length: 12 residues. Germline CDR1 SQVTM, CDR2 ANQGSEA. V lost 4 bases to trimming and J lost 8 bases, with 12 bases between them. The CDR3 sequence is CSVAGADKPQHF. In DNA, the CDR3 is TGCAGCGTTGCAGGGGCGGATAAGCCCCAGCATTTT.

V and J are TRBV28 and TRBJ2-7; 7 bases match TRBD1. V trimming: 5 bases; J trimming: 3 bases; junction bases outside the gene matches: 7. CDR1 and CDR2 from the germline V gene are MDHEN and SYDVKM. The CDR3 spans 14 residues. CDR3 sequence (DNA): TGTGCCAGCAGTGGGACAGCGAGATACTACGAGCAGTACTTC. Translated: CASSGTARYYEQYF.

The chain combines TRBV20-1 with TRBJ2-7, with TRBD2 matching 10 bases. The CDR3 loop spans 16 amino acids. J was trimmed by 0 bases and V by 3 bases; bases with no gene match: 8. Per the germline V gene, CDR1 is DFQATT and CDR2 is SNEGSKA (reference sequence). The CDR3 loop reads CSARGTSVAISYEQYF. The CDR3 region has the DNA TGCAGTGCTAGGGGGACTAGCGTGGCTATCTCCTACGAGCAGTACTTC.

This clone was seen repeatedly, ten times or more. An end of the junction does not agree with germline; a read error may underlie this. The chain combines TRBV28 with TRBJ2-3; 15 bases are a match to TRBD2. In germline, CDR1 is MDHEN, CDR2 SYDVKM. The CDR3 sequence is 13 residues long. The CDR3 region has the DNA TGTGCCAGCAGTTCCTCTCTCGGACTAGCGGGGGGGTTT. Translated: CASSSSLGLAGGF.

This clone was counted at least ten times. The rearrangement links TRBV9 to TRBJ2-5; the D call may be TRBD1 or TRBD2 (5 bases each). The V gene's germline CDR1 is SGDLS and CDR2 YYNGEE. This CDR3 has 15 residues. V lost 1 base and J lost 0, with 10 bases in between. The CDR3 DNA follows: TGTGCCAGCAGCGTACGGGACCGTTACCAAGAGACCCAGTACTTC. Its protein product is CASSVRDRYQETQYF. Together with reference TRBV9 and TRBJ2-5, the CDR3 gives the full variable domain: DSGVTQTPKHLITATGQRVTLRCSPRSGDLSVYWYQQSLDQGLQFLIQYYNGEERAKGNILERFSAQQFPDLHSELNLSSLELGDSALYFCASSVRDRYQETQYFGPGTRLLVL.

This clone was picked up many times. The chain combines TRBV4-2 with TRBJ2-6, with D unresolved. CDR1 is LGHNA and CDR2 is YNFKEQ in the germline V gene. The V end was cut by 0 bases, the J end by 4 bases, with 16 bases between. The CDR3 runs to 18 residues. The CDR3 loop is CASSQDLDPGSGANVLTF. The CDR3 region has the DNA TGTGCCAGCAGCCAAGATCTTGATCCGGGTTCCGGGGCCAACGTCCTGACTTTC.

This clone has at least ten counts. The CDR3: CASSRTRAGQGSYEQYF. The CDR3 DNA reads as TGTGCCAGCAGTCGAACCCGGGCGGGACAGGGGTCTTACGAGCAGTACTTC. The V and J genes are TRBV16 and TRBJ2-7, with TRBD1 identical over 10 bases. The CDR3 is 17 amino acids. Germline V gene data show CDR1 as KGHSY and CDR2 as FQNENV. The trim removed 6 bases at V and 4 bases at J, leaving 15 bases unmatched.

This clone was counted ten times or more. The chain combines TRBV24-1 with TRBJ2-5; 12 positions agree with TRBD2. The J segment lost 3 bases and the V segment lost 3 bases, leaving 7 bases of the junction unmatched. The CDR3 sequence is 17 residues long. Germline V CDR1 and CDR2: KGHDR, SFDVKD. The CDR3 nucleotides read TGTGCCACCAGTGATGTTAAGACTAGCGGGAGAGAAGAGACCCAGTACTTC. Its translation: CATSDVKTSGREETQYF.

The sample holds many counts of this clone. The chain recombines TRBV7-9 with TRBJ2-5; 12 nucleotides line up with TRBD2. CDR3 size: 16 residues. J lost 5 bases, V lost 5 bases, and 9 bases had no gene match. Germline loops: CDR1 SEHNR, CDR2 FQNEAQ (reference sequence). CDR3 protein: CASSSKGLAGWETQYF. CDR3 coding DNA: TGTGCCAGCAGCAGTAAGGGACTAGCGGGTTGGGAGACCCAGTACTTC.

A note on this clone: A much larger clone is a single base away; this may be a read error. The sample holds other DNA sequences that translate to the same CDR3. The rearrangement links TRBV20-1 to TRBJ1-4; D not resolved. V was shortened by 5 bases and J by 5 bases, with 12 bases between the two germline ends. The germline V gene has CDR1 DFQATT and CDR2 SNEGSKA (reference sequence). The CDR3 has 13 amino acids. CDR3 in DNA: TGCAGTGCTGGAACCCCTCGAAATGAAAAACTGTTTTTT. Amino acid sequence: CSAGTPRNEKLFF.

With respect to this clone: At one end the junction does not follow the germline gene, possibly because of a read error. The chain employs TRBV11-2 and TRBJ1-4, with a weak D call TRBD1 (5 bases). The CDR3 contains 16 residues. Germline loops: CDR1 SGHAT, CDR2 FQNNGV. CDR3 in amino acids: CANSLVGVVREEKLFF. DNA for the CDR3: TGTGCCAACAGCCTAGTAGGGGTTGTCCGGGAGGAAAAACTGTTTTTT.

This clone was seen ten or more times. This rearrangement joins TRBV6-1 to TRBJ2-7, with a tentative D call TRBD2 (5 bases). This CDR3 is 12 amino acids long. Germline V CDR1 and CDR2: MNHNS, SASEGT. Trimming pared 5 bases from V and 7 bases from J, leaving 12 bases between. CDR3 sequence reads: CASSQYRGEQYF. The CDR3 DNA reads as TGTGCCAGCAGTCAGTATCGAGGGGAGCAGTACTTC.